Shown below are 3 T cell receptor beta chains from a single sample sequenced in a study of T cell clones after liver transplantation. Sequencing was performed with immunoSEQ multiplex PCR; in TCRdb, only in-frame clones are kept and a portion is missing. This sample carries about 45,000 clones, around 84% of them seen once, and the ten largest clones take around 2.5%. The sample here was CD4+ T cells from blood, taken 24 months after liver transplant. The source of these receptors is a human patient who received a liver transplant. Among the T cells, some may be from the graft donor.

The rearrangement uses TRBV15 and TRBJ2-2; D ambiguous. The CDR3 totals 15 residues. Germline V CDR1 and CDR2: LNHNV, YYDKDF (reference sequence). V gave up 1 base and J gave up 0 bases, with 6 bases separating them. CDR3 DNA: TGTGCCACCAGCAGAGGGCGGCCGAACACCGGGGAGCTGTTTTTT. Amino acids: CATSRGRPNTGELFF.

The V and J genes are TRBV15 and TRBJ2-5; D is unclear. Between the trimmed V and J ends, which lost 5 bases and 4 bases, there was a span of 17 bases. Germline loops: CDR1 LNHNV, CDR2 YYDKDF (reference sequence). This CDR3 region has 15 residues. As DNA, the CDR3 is TGTGCCACCAGCGTCCTCAAGACATCCGCAGAGACCCAGTACTTC. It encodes CATSVLKTSAETQYF.

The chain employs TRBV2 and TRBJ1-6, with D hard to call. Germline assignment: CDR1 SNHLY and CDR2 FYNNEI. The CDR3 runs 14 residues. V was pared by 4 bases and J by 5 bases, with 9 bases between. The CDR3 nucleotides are TGTGCCAGCAGTGGATTGTCCAATAATTCACCCCTCCACTTT. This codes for CASSGLSNNSPLHF.